This TCR beta chain derives from a study of blood T cell repertoires in COVID-19. Study context: Acute-phase and convalescent COVID-19 samples originated in the United States, Italy and Spain. PBMCs, B-cell-depleted T cells, or T cells provided the cDNA or gDNA that made up the material.

Germline CDR1 and CDR2: SGHVS and FNYEAQ. The length of the CDR3 is 15 residues. Losses at the gene ends were 5 bases for V and 5 bases for J; bases not matched to a gene: 7. Authors' data handling: Amplifying reference gene primers gave estimates of nucleated cell counts. TCRdb keeps only in-frame clones here, not all; method: immunoSEQ multiplex PCR. V and J calls and clone size are as listed in that table; D and trimming were resolved from the DNA. The data show around 130,000 clones, approximately 83% seen once. This clonotype was obtained from a man between 40 and 49 years old with active or convalescent COVID-19. The chain couples TRBV7-6 to TRBJ2-2; 8 positions agree with TRBD1. The specimen was peripheral blood. CDR3 protein: CASSARTGSTGELFF. The CDR3 DNA follows: TGTGCCAGCAGCGCGCGGACAGGGAGTACCGGGGAGCTGTTTTTT.